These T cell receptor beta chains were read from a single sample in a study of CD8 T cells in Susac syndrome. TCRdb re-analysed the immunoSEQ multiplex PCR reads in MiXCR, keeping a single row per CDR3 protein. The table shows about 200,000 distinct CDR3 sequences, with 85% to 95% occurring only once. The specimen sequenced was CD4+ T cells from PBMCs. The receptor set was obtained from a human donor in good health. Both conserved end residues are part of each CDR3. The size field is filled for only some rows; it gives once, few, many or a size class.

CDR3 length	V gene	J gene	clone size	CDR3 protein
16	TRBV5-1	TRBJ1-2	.	CASSSGPGRLRDGYTF
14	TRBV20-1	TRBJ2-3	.	CSAGDGSPTDTQYF
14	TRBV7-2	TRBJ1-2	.	CASSLGDRAHGYTF
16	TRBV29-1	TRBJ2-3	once	CSVGKQTGGITDTQYF
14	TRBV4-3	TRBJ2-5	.	CASSQLGARETQYF
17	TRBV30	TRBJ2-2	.	CAWSVPKTAADTGELFF
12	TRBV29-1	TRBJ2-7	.	CSAEGWGYEQYF
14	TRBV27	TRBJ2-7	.	CASSLAPPSSEQYF
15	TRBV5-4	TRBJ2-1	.	CASRSGTGTVGEQFF
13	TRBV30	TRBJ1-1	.	CAWSVRLRGEAFF
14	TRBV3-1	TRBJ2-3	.	CASSRGGFTDTQYF
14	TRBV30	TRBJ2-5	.	CAWSVRTEKETQYF
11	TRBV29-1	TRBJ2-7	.	CSVEAGYEQYF
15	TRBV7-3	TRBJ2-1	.	CASSLGSGSRNEQFF
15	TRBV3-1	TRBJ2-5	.	CASSQERTGIGTQYF
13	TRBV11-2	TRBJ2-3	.	CASSFPSTDTQYF
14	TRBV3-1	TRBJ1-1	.	CASSQVLHNTEAFF
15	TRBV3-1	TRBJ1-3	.	CASSQPPGAGNTIYF
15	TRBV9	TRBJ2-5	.	CASSVRTSGQETQYF
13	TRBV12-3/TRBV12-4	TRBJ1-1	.	CASRGSANTEAFF
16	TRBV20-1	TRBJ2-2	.	CSARLPSGSLTGELFF
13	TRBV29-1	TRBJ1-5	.	CSVVQGERQPQHF
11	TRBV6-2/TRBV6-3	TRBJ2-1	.	CASSYSNEQFF
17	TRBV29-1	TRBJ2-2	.	CSVAPGLALLDPGELFF
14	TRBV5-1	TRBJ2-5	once	CASSLLDSQETQYF
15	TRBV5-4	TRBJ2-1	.	CASREARSSYNEQFF
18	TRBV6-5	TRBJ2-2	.	CASSYSKSGFANTGELFF
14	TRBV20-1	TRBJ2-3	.	CSASLREGRDTQYF